The 16 T cell receptor beta chains presented below share a single source sample, sequenced in a study of shared T cell receptors in the human thymus. Measured with immunoSEQ multiplex PCR; TCRdb has only the in-frame clones, and not every one. The sample has about 660,000 clones; around 89% are singletons. The same sample was also studied in work on human thymus T cells.

Sequenced sample: thymocytes. The source of these receptors is a boy in the first two years of life with a congenital heart defect.

The J gene is TRBJ2-2, the V gene TRBV4-1; 8 bases map to TRBD2. Per germline, CDR1 MGHRA and CDR2 YSYEKL. The CDR3 sequence is 16 residues long. Unmatched junction bases numbered 4, after V lost 0 bases and J lost 4 bases. The chain's CDR3 is CASSQDKRGSTGELFF. As DNA, the CDR3 is TGCGCCAGCAGCCAAGATAAGCGGGGGAGCACCGGGGAGCTGTTTTTT.

J is TRBJ1-2 and V is TRBV28; D remains unclear. This CDR3 contains 13 residues. V shed 5 bases and J shed 7 bases, with 14 bases lying between them. The germline V gene encodes CDR1 MDHEN and CDR2 SYDVKM. The CDR3 protein is CASSGRPTTGYTF. CDR3 sequence (DNA): TGTGCCAGCAGTGGCAGGCCCACGACTGGCTACACCTTC.

The chain employs TRBV4-1 and TRBJ1-5; D not certain. Trimming took off 0 bases at V and 5 bases at J, with 5 bases between the two ends. This CDR3 has 13 amino acids. CDR1 and CDR2 from the germline V gene are MGHRA and YSYEKL. The CDR3 is CASSQDPDQPQHF. Here the CDR3 DNA reads TGCGCCAGCAGCCAAGATCCGGATCAGCCCCAGCATTTT.

This clone was picked up a small number of times. The J gene is TRBJ2-3, the V gene TRBV4-2, with D maybe TRBD2 (5 bases). This CDR3 spans 15 amino acids. Germline CDR1 is LGHNA and CDR2 is YNFKEQ. With 3 bases removed from V and 0 bases from J, the gap between germline ends came to 10 bases. The CDR3 bases are TGTGCCAGCAGCCATCCCGGGGAGAGCACAGATACGCAGTATTTT. This encodes CASSHPGESTDTQYF.

This clone was seen once. The J gene is TRBJ1-4, the V gene TRBV30, with TRBD1 as a possible D gene (5 bases). The CDR3 contains 16 residues. Germline CDR1 reads GTSNPN; CDR2 reads SVGIG (reference sequence). V was clipped by 3 bases and J by 2 bases, with 16 bases between them. The CDR3 DNA sequence: TGTGCCTGGAGGGCGAATCACAGGACGACTAATGAAAAACTGTTTTTT. Amino acid sequence: CAWRANHRTTNEKLFF.

The gene calls are TRBV27 and TRBJ2-6, with 11 bases identical to TRBD2. The CDR3 consists of 19 residues. V lost 2 bases to trimming and J lost 0 bases; unmatched junction nucleotides: 6. Looked up from germline, CDR1 is MNHEY and CDR2 is SMNVEV (reference sequence). The CDR3 loop reads CASSLGQTSGVSGANVLTF. In nucleotides, the CDR3 is TGTGCCAGCAGTTTAGGGCAGACTAGCGGGGTCTCTGGGGCCAACGTCCTGACTTTC.

The J gene is TRBJ2-7, the V gene TRBV10-2; possibly TRBD1 for D (6 bases). Germline V lookup: CDR1 WSHSY, CDR2 SAAADI. The CDR3 length is 12 residues. Trimming pared 6 bases from V and 6 bases from J, leaving 12 bases between. CDR3 protein: CASSVQGREQYF. The CDR3 DNA follows: TGCGCCAGCAGCGTACAGGGACGCGAGCAGTACTTC.

CDR3 region: CASRREGQETQYF. The CDR3 DNA reads TGCGCCAGCAGGCGGGAGGGCCAGGAGACCCAGTACTTC. This chain connects TRBV10-1 to TRBJ2-5; 9 nucleotides align to TRBD2. CDR3 length equals 13 residues. Germline V CDR1 and CDR2: WNHNN, SYGVQD (reference sequence). Germline trimming cut 6 bases from V and 5 bases from J; bases unmatched to any gene: 4.

The chain combines TRBV6-1 with TRBJ2-7; 9 bases are shared with TRBD1. Germline V lookup: CDR1 MNHNS, CDR2 SASEGT. The V gene end was trimmed by 1 base and the J gene end by 2 bases; junction bases not matched to a gene: 6. The CDR3 runs to 16 residues. CDR3 bases: TGTGCCAGCAGTGAAGATACGACAGGGGGGACCTACGAGCAGTACTTC. Its protein product is CASSEDTTGGTYEQYF.

This clone was found once. This chain links TRBV6-4 with TRBJ2-7, with 11 bases identical to TRBD2. Germline trimming cut 7 bases from V and 0 bases from J; bases unmatched to any gene: 5. Germline CDR1 and CDR2: MRHNA and SNTAGT. This CDR3 spans 15 amino acids. CDR3 bases: TGTGCCAGCATTCTAGCGGGAGGAAACTCCTACGAGCAGTACTTC. Translating it yields CASILAGGNSYEQYF.

The genes are TRBV7-3 and TRBJ2-6; a weak D match, TRBD1 (5 bases). The CDR3 sequence is 16 residues long. V dropped 4 bases and J dropped 0 bases, with 10 bases sitting between them. Germline lookup yields CDR1 SGHTA and CDR2 FQGTGA. CDR3 bases: TGTGCCAGCAGCTCCCCTCAGGGCTCTGGGGCCAACGTCCTGACTTTC. Its translation: CASSSPQGSGANVLTF.

This clone was observed a few times. This chain links TRBV30 with TRBJ2-7; 7 bases match TRBD2. J was trimmed by 0 bases and V by 2 bases; bases with no gene match: 10. The germline CDR1 and CDR2 sequences are GTSNPN and SVGIG (reference sequence). This CDR3 has 16 amino acids. The CDR3 sequence is CAWSPRREGSSYEQYF. Written as DNA, the CDR3 is TGTGCCTGGAGTCCACGGAGGGAGGGGAGCTCCTACGAGCAGTACTTC.

This chain joins TRBV28 and TRBJ2-1; TRBD1 might be the D (5 bases). Germline V gene data show CDR1 as MDHEN and CDR2 as SYDVKM. Trimming took 5 bases from V and 4 from J, leaving 15 bases between them. The CDR3 totals 15 residues. The CDR3 is CASSPQGDGYNEQFF. The CDR3 bases are TGTGCCAGCAGTCCCCAGGGTGATGGTTACAATGAGCAGTTCTTC.

J is TRBJ1-2 and V is TRBV5-5; no reliable D call. This CDR3 has 17 amino acids. CDR1 is SGHKS and CDR2 is YYEKEE in the germline V gene (reference sequence). The V gene lost 0 bases and the J gene lost 3 bases, with 18 bases spanning the gap. This CDR3 is CASSLAIVGSRDYGYTF. CDR3 sequence (DNA): TGTGCCAGCAGCTTGGCAATTGTCGGCAGCCGGGACTATGGCTACACCTTC.

This chain joins TRBV5-1 and TRBJ1-2; no definite D call. CDR1 is SGHRS and CDR2 is YFSETQ in the germline V gene. This CDR3 region has 16 residues. V lost 4 bases, J lost 4 bases, and 20 bases lay in between. The CDR3 sequence: CASSKGGRLGVYGYTF. The DNA for the CDR3 is TGCGCCAGCAGCAAGGGTGGGAGGCTTGGGGTCTATGGCTACACCTTC.

The CDR3 sequence: CASSLGTSGSNEQFF. In DNA form, the CDR3 reads TGTGCCAGCAGCTTAGGGACTAGCGGGAGCAATGAGCAGTTCTTC. The rearrangement links TRBV11-1 to TRBJ2-1; TRBD2 matches at 13 bases. Germline V gene sequence: CDR1 SGHAT, CDR2 FQDESV (reference sequence). Germline trimming cut 1 base from V and 6 bases from J; bases unmatched to any gene: 0. The CDR3 extends over 15 amino acids.